What follows are 20 T cell receptor beta chains derived from one specimen sequenced in a study of OX40 agonist ivuxolimab in advanced cancers. Sequencing used immunoSEQ multiplex PCR; TCRdb keeps in-frame clones, though not all of them. The table shows roughly 20,000 clones, with about 83% occurring only once. The specimen was CD4+ or CD8+ T cells sorted from blood, collected in a trial of the OX40 agonist ivuxolimab. These receptors all come from an adult with an advanced solid tumor such as melanoma, head and neck, liver or kidney cancer.

The chain couples TRBV4-2 to TRBJ2-7; D is perhaps TRBD1 (5 bases). The CDR3 extends over 15 amino acids. Germline CDR1 and CDR2: LGHNA and YNFKEQ. The germline V and J ends were trimmed by 5 bases and 1 base, with 15 bases remaining between them. The CDR3 DNA reads TGTGCCAGCAGCAAGGGGCATACCACTTCCTACGAGCAGTACTTC. Its translation: CASSKGHTTSYEQYF.

The CDR3 DNA sequence: TGTGCCAGCAGCCCCAGGACAGGGATTCAGCCCCAGCATTTT. This codes for CASSPRTGIQPQHF. The rearrangement links TRBV28 to TRBJ1-5; 8 nucleotides line up with TRBD1. With 6 bases clipped from V and 6 bases from J, the junction kept 7 bases outside the gene matches. The germline CDR1 and CDR2 sequences are MDHEN and SYDVKM. The CDR3 extends over 14 amino acids. Full variable domain (missing parts from reference TRBV28 and TRBJ1-5): DVKVTQSSRYLVKRTGEKVFLECVQDMDHENMFWYRQDPGLGLRLIYFSYDVKMKEKGDIPEGYSVSREKKERFSLILESASTNQTSMYLCASSPRTGIQPQHFGDGTRLSIL.

This clone appeared once. V and J are TRBV27 and TRBJ2-1; 11 nucleotides agree with TRBD1. The V and J ends lost 9 bases and 3 bases, in that order; junction bases with no gene match: 4. The germline CDR1 and CDR2 sequences are MNHEY and SMNVEV (reference sequence). The CDR3 has 14 amino acids. The CDR3 DNA reads as TGTGCCAGTCATGGGACAGGGGGCTACAATGAGCAGTTCTTC. This sequence encodes CASHGTGGYNEQFF.

By sample fraction, this clone is medium-sized. The V call is TRBV28, the J call TRBJ2-7; the D gene is possibly TRBD2 (5 bases). Germline CDR1 and CDR2: MDHEN and SYDVKM. The CDR3 totals 14 residues. V lost 6 bases to trimming and J lost 4 bases, with 16 bases between them. CDR3 residues: CASRPALRDYEQYF. The CDR3 DNA reads TGTGCCAGCAGGCCAGCTTTGAGGGATTACGAGCAGTACTTC.

The rearrangement joins TRBV5-1 to TRBJ2-3; 9 bases are shared with TRBD2. V lost 4 bases, J lost 2 bases, and 11 bases stayed unmatched. Germline-derived CDR1 and CDR2 are SGHRS and YFSETQ. The CDR3 has 17 amino acids. As DNA, the CDR3 is TGCGCCAGCAGCCCTGGTGGGCTAGCGGGGATCACAGATACGCAGTATTTT. Residues: CASSPGGLAGITDTQYF.

This chain uses TRBV7-9 with TRBJ2-5; D remains ambiguous. V dropped 6 bases and J dropped 2 bases, with 16 bases sitting between them. CDR3 length equals 15 residues. The V gene's germline CDR1 is SEHNR and CDR2 FQNEAQ (reference sequence). CDR3 sequence: CASRSYLPPQETQYF. CDR3 nucleotide sequence: TGTGCCAGCAGGTCCTACTTACCTCCTCAAGAGACCCAGTACTTC.

The chain is built from TRBV6-1 and TRBJ1-5; a possible D gene is TRBD1 (5 bases). Per the germline V gene, CDR1 is MNHNS and CDR2 is SASEGT. The CDR3 covers 13 residues. The V end was cut by 6 bases, the J end by 7 bases, with 13 bases between. DNA of the CDR3: TGTGCCAGCAGGTCCCGGGGGGAGCAGCCCCAGCATTTT. Its translation is CASRSRGEQPQHF.

The rearrangement links TRBV9 to TRBJ2-2, with D maybe TRBD1 (6 bases). Per germline, CDR1 SGDLS and CDR2 YYNGEE. Between the trimmed V and J ends, which lost 3 bases and 5 bases, there was a span of 14 bases. The CDR3 contains 15 residues. CDR3 region: CASSAPRGSTGELFF. CDR3 DNA sequence: TGTGCCAGCAGCGCGCCCAGGGGTTCAACCGGGGAGCTGTTTTTT.

This chain joins TRBV18 and TRBJ2-1; 14 nucleotides match TRBD2. CDR1 KGHSH and CDR2 LQKENI come from the germline V gene. V lost 5 bases and J lost 0; bases outside the gene matches: 6. The CDR3 has 18 amino acids. CDR3 bases: TGTGCCAGCTCAACGGGACTAGCGGGAGCGAGCTCCTACAATGAGCAGTTCTTC. Its protein product is CASSTGLAGASSYNEQFF.

The genes are TRBV5-8 and TRBJ2-7; 8 nucleotides line up with TRBD1. V lost 4 bases, J lost 3 bases, and 12 bases stayed unmatched. Germline V gene data show CDR1 as SGHTS and CDR2 as YDEGEE. The CDR3 is 16 residues long. The CDR3 DNA is TGTGCCAGCAGCGCGCGGCCCAGGGGGCCGGTCTACGAGCAGTACTTC. This sequence encodes CASSARPRGPVYEQYF.

This chain connects TRBV7-9 to TRBJ2-6; D remains ambiguous. The germline gives CDR1 SEHNR, CDR2 FQNEAQ (reference sequence). The ends were cut back, 1 base at V and 0 bases at J, with 4 bases in the middle. CDR3 length: 15 amino acids. CDR3 region: CASSLVGSGANVLTF. The CDR3 coding sequence is TGTGCCAGCAGCTTAGTGGGCTCTGGGGCCAACGTCCTGACTTTC.

The chain carries TRBV5-1 and TRBJ2-2; D is possibly TRBD1 or TRBD2 (5 bases each). The V end was cut by 3 bases, the J end by 2 bases, with 14 bases between. Germline CDR1 SGHRS, CDR2 YFSETQ. This CDR3 region has 16 residues. The CDR3 loop is CASSCSGTDNTGELFF. Here the CDR3 DNA reads TGCGCCAGCAGCTGCTCCGGGACGGACAACACCGGGGAGCTGTTTTTT.

The rearrangement uses TRBV27 and TRBJ2-7; D remains unclear. The CDR3 is 14 residues long. V lost 4 bases and J 4 bases, leaving 14 bases between the germline ends. Germline CDR1 is MNHEY and CDR2 is SMNVEV (reference sequence). Here the CDR3 DNA reads TGTGCCAGCAGTTATGACAAGGGTACGTACGAGCAGTACTTC. Its translation is CASSYDKGTYEQYF.

This chain links TRBV6-4 with TRBJ1-2; 9 bases map to TRBD1. This CDR3 is 12 amino acids long. With 9 bases clipped from V and 8 bases from J, the junction kept 7 bases outside the gene matches. Germline V gives CDR1 MRHNA, CDR2 SNTAGT. The CDR3 loop reads CARQGAACGYTF. The CDR3 DNA is TGTGCCAGACAGGGGGCGGCCTGCGGCTACACCTTC.

This chain uses TRBV4-1 with TRBJ1-1; maybe TRBD1 (5 bases). Trimming cost V 1 base and J 2 bases, with 11 bases left between them. Per germline, CDR1 MGHRA and CDR2 YSYEKL. The CDR3 totals 15 residues. Here the CDR3 reads CASSQVDTSNTEAFF. The DNA for the CDR3 is TGCGCCAGCAGCCAAGTGGACACCTCTAACACTGAAGCTTTCTTT.

The chain recombines TRBV2 with TRBJ2-3; D is ambiguous. The V gene lost 6 bases and the J gene lost 3 bases, with 13 bases spanning the gap. Per the germline V gene, CDR1 is SNHLY and CDR2 is FYNNEI. This CDR3 has 14 residues. The CDR3 bases are TGTGCCAGCAGCGGCCCCAGGCCGACAGATACGCAGTATTTT. Its protein is CASSGPRPTDTQYF.

The gene calls are TRBV12-5 and TRBJ1-5; a possible D gene is TRBD1 (6 bases). The CDR3 is 14 amino acids. V dropped 3 bases and J dropped 4 bases, with 10 bases sitting between them. Germline CDR1 LGHNT, CDR2 FRNRAP. The CDR3 nucleotides are TGTGCTAGTGGTTTCGGACAGAGGAATCAGCCCCAGCATTTT. Residues: CASGFGQRNQPQHF.

The gene calls are TRBV15 and TRBJ1-5; TRBD1 matches 7 bases. V dropped 4 bases and J dropped 1; count of bases not matched to a gene: 4. CDR1 LNHNV and CDR2 YYDKDF come from the germline V gene (reference sequence). This CDR3 spans 15 amino acids. DNA of the CDR3: TGTGCCACCAGCAAAGACAGGGCGAGCAATCAGCCCCAGCATTTT. Protein: CATSKDRASNQPQHF.

Only a few counts were recorded for this clone. The CDR3 spells CASSDSRADYEQYF. The CDR3 DNA reads TGCGCCAGCAGTGATTCGCGGGCGGACTACGAGCAGTACTTC. The chain is built from TRBV10-2 and TRBJ2-7, with D maybe TRBD2 (5 bases). Trimming shortened V by 3 bases and J by 3 bases, and 12 bases separated the two germline ends. The length of the CDR3 is 14 residues. Germline lookup yields CDR1 WSHSY and CDR2 SAAADI.

This rearrangement joins TRBV9 to TRBJ2-1, with D possibly matching TRBD1 (6 bases). The germline V gene encodes CDR1 SGDLS and CDR2 YYNGEE. V was clipped by 4 bases and J by 12 bases, with 20 bases between them. This CDR3 comprises 14 residues. The CDR3 coding sequence is TGTGCCAGCAGCCTACAACAACAGGGACAAGGGCAGTTCTTC. Its translation: CASSLQQQGQGQFF.